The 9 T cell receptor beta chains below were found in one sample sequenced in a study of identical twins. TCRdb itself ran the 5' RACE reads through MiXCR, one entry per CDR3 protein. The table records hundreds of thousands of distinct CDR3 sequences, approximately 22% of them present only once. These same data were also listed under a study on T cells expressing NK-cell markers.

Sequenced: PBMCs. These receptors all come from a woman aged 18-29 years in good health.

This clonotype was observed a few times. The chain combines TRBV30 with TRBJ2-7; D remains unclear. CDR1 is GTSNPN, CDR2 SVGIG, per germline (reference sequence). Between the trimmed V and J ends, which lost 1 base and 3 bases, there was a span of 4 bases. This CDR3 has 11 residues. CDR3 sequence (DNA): TGTGCCTGGAGTGCCAGCTACGAGCAGTACTTC. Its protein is CAWSASYEQYF.

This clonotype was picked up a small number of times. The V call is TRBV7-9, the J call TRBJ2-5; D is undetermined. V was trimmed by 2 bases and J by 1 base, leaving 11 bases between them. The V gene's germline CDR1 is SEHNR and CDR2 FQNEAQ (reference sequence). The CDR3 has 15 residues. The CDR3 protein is CASSLWAATQETQYF. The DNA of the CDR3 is TGTGCCAGCAGCTTATGGGCGGCCACCCAAGAGACCCAGTACTTC.

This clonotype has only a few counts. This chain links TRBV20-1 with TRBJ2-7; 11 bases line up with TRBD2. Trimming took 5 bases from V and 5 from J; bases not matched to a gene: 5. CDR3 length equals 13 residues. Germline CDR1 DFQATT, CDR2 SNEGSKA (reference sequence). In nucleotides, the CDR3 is TGCAGTGCTCTAGCGGGAGGACAAGACGAGCAGTACTTC. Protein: CSALAGGQDEQYF.

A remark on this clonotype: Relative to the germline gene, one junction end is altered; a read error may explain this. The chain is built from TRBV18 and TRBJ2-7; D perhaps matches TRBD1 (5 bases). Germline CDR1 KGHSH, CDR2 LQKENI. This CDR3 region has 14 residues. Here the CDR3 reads CASSPGQGYGELYF. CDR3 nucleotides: TGTGCCAGCTCACCCGGCCAGGGTTATGGCGAGCTGTACTTC.

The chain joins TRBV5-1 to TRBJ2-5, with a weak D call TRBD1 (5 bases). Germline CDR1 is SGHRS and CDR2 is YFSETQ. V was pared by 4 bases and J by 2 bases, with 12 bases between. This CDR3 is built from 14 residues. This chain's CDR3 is CASSRGHTQETQYF. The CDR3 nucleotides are TGCGCCAGCAGCCGAGGACATACACAAGAGACCCAGTACTTC.

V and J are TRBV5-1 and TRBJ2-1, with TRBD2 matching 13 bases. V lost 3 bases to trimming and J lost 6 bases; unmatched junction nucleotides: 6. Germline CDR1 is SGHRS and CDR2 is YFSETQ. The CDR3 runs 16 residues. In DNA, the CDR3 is TGCGCCAGCAGCTATCAACTAGCGGGGGGGCCCAATGAGCAGTTCTTC. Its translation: CASSYQLAGGPNEQFF. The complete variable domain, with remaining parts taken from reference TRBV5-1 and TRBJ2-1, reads KAGVTQTPRYLIKTRGQQVTLSCSPISGHRSVSWYQQTPGQGLQFLFEYFSETQRNKGNFPGRFSGRQFSNSRSEMNVSTLELGDSALYLCASSYQLAGGPNEQFFGPGTRLTVL.

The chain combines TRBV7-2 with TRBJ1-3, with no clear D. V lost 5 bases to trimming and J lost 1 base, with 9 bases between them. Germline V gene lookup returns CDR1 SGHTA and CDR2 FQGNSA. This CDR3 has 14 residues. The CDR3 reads CASSPSRSGNTIYF. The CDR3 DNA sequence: TGTGCCAGCAGCCCGTCGAGATCTGGAAACACCATATATTTT.

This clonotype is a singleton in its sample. The CDR3 loop reads CASSVDGRAGGTDTQYF. The CDR3 nucleotides read TGTGCCAGCAGCGTAGACGGTCGAGCGGGGGGGACAGATACGCAGTATTTT. The chain joins TRBV9 to TRBJ2-3; 10 bases agree with TRBD2. V lost 0 bases, J lost 3 bases, and 7 bases stayed unmatched. The CDR3 covers 17 residues. The germline gives CDR1 SGDLS, CDR2 YYNGEE.

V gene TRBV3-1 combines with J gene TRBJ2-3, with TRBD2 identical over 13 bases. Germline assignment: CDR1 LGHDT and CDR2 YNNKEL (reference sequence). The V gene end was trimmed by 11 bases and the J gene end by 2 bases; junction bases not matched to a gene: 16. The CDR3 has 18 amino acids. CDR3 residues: CACCQDPGLAGSTDTQYF. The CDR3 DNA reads TGTGCCTGCTGCCAAGATCCGGGACTAGCGGGGTCCACAGATACGCAGTATTTT.